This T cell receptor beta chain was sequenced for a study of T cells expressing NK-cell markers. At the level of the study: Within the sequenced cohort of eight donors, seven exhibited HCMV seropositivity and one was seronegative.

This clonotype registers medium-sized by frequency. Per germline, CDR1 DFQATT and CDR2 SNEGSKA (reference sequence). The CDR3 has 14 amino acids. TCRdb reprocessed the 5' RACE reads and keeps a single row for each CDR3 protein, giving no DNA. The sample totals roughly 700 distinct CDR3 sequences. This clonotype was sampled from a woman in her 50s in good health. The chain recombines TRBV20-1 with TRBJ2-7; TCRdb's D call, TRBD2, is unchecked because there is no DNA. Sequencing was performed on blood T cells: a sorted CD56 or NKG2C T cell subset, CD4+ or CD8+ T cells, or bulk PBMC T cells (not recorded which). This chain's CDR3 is CSGRASGREYEQYF.